This paragraph reports one TCR beta chain. The entry originates in a study of blood T cell repertoires in COVID-19. As for the study in general: Some COVID-19 samples were acute and others convalescent; all came from the United States, Italy and Spain.

Sequencing was performed with immunoSEQ multiplex PCR; in TCRdb, only in-frame clones are kept and a portion is missing. The sample has roughly 120,000 clones, more than 90% seen once. This CDR3 contains 14 residues. The trim removed 3 bases at V and 7 bases at J, leaving 8 bases unmatched. CDR1 and CDR2 from the germline V gene are SGHVS and FQNEAQ. The receptor comes from a man aged 60-69 years with COVID-19, enrolled during active disease. The chain links TRBV7-8 to TRBJ1-2; 7 bases line up with TRBD1. The sequenced material came from peripheral blood. This CDR3 reads CASSLNRGFSGYTF. CDR3 in DNA: TGTGCCAGCAGCTTGAACAGGGGATTTAGTGGCTACACCTTC.